This TCR beta chain was captured by sequencing in a study of cytomegalovirus exposure and HLA in healthy donors (TCRdb year 2017). In terms of the full investigation: In an earlier analysis of 550 to 750 of the donors, 276 Gb of sequence data and 117 million unique TCR beta sequences from about 179 million T cells were reported. An early release that covered 640 HLA-typed donors contained approximately 300 gigabases of sequencing data and 75 million to 100 million unique TCR sequences. Of the 398 genotyped donors, roughly 80% fell in the genetic ancestry cluster associated with self-reported Caucasian donors. The study aimed to test whether signatures of past pathogen exposure could be identified by cataloging public T cell receptors. The study used immunosequencing to profile the T cell repertoires of approximately 640 subjects and linked those repertoires to cytomegalovirus serostatus. Besides the first cohort of more than 650 subjects, a separate validation cohort made up of around 120 different subjects was used. To predict cytomegalovirus infection status, the study combined high-throughput TCR immunosequencing, statistical association of individual TCRs with disease status, and machine learning. To study patterns of TCR occurrence, a later analysis re-analyzed previously published TCR beta repertoires from 600 to 750 donors and added high-resolution HLA genotyping. In the later analysis, no new phenotypic data were used to find candidate immune exposures; instead, reliance was placed on TCR beta sequences and their occurrence across donors. In an earlier analysis of a few hundred of the donors, high-throughput TCR beta sequencing was used to judge whether each TCR beta V gene segment behaved as functional or pseudogenic. Donor age, sex, ethnicity and CMV serostatus were collected together with the repertoire data. Genome-wide SNP genotypes for about 60% of the roughly 700 donors were used in a later genetic analysis, which treated that subset as a discovery cohort. All discovery cohort repertoires had been generated using a single sequencing platform. Both class I and class II loci were covered by HLA typing, at four-digit resolution. The number of donors typed differed by locus, with about 629-640 for A, B, C, DRB1 and DQB1, roughly 550 for DQA1, 600 to 610 for DPA1, and 472 for DPB1. Because of strong linkage in the cohort, roughly five DR-DQ haplotypes were treated as single units for association and clustering. Among roughly 400 genotyped donors of the cohort, an average of around 250,000 unique TCR beta nucleotide sequences was sequenced per donor, of which roughly 17% were non-productive. Study-level results and caveats: In vitro tests confirmed that a few of the cytomegalovirus-associated TCR beta chains recognize cytomegalovirus antigens. Correlated functional status among segregating V segments might reflect linkage disequilibrium, but an unknown experimental factor could not be ruled out. Because counts were too low, about 18 rarely observed V segments, including chromosome 9 orphons, were excluded from the earlier analysis of around 590 of the donors. The authors suggested that the approach could potentially be generalized to other disease states and immunological phenotypes. The study gave a list of about 170 TCR beta chains associated with cytomegalovirus. The presence/absence analyses assumed that sequencing depth was roughly uniform across donors, and that assumption may not be true. Specific HLA alleles were associated with 16,951 TCR beta sequences at a false discovery rate of 0.05 in a later analysis. Assigning TCR associations to individual alleles was difficult when HLA alleles, especially DR and DQ, strongly co-occurred. Because the 87-base-pair reads could not distinguish some IMGT-functional V segments, including TRBV6-2 and TRBV6-3, those segments were excluded. A further reported finding was that TCR beta sequences accurately predicted the HLA-A and HLA-B alleles for most subjects in the first cohort. Cytomegalovirus status was reported to be diagnosed by the classifier with high specificity and sensitivity in both the original and validation cohorts. Most CMV-associated TCR beta chains appeared to be HLA-restricted in a later analysis, and the HLA associations seemed to be driven largely by CMV exposure. According to a later genetic analysis, donors in an Asian-associated ancestry cluster had fewer N-insertions in productive TCRs than the approximately 700-donor mean. A later analysis found that TCR association rates varied across HLA loci, with DRB1 alleles showing the most associated TCRs and HLA-C alleles the fewest. An association between a missense DCLRE1C variant and V-gene and J-gene trimming of TCR beta chains was found in a later genetic analysis and replicated in an independent cohort. A group of highly shared sequence variants was considered likely to be a technical artifact of the sequencing pipeline. HLA typing was unavailable for some donors at each locus, so association tests used only the typed subset. Broadly in line with IMGT annotations, most TCR beta V segments showed up in productive rearrangements about 87% or about 30% of the time in an earlier analysis of 450 to 750 of the donors. According to a later analysis, parvovirus B19, influenza, CMV and Epstein-Barr virus appeared linked to several top co-occurrence clusters. Compared with equally common non-associated chains, HLA-associated TCR beta chains in a later analysis were more clonally expanded and had lower generation probabilities. Only TCR beta chains were sequenced in this cohort, and the absence of alpha or paired-chain data limited detectable features. The only immune exposure information available for the cohort was CMV serostatus. Most TCR sequences were seen in very few donors, while some public TCRs were found in many individuals.

The method behind the library was the immunoSEQ multiplex PCR assay. A mixture of 60 forward primers for TCR Vbeta segments and 13 reverse primers for TCR Jbeta segments was used in the multiplex PCR. The CDR3 region of rearranged TCR beta genes was amplified from genomic DNA with a multiplex PCR assay. The Illumina HiSeq System was used to sequence the amplified TCR beta libraries as 87-base-pair reads. As for the original processing: A later analysis tallied 75 million to 95 million unique TCR beta chains across the 650 to 750 repertoires, and about 12 million of those chains were shared by two or more donors. To remove PCR and sequencing errors, raw reads were error-corrected and collapsed into unique sequences using a nearest-neighbor algorithm that merged closely related sequences. V, D and J gene segments were assigned by aligning CDR3 sequences to IMGT reference sequences. For a sequence to be retained, a match of at least six nucleotides was required to both a V gene segment and a J gene segment. Rearrangements were called productive when the CDR3 lacked stop codons and stayed in frame with V and J; all others were non-productive. Following IMGT convention, CDR3 was defined as the stretch from the second conserved V-encoded cysteine up to the conserved J-encoded phenylalanine. The earlier analysis of roughly 590 of the donors excluded sequences that lacked an unambiguous match to a single V gene segment. In an earlier analysis of approximately 550 of the donors, V segments were called functional above 56.7% productive rearrangements and were called segregating when the between-donor standard deviation exceeded 5%. To diagnose cytomegalovirus status from the catalog of TCR beta chain sequences, a statistical classification framework was built. In a later analysis, V and J genes were assigned by comparing TCR nucleotide sequences against IMGT/GENE-DB human TR gene sequences. The TCRdist pipeline was used in a later analysis to assign CDR3 sequences and most-parsimonious VDJ recombination scenarios. In a later analysis, each TCR beta chain was defined by its CDR3 amino acid sequence together with its V-gene family, and reads lacking a unique V-gene family were excluded. As a way to deal with suspected cross-contamination and a sequencing artifact, a later analysis dropped 450 to 700 nucleotide sequences that were highly shared and had low generation probability. In a later analysis, a clonal expansion index was calculated for each public chain from normalized within-repertoire ranks of inferred template counts. In a later analysis, generation probabilities were computed using a VDJ recombination model fitted to out-of-frame rearrangements, and the results were checked against IGoR. In a later analysis, TCR-TCR, TCR-HLA and TCR-CMV co-occurrence was scored with hypergeometric tests, and a repertoire-size bias correction was applied to TCR pairs. To estimate false discovery rates, a later analysis permuted the HLA or CMV assignments 20 times. In a later analysis, co-occurring TCRs were grouped with DBSCAN, and TCRdist sequence similarity was added when clustering was performed within HLA-allele-positive subsets. Repertoires with fewer than 30,000 or more than 120,000 public chains were left out of co-occurrence clustering, as were a handful of repertoires with anomalous nucleotide sharing. As stored in TCRdb, this immuneACCESS dataset retains in-frame rearrangements with V and J assigned. A fraction of the clones does not appear; measured against another copy, unresolved V genes explain less than half of the discrepancy, and the remainder lacks a known reason. The D gene and trimming were derived from the DNA, and the V and J assignments and clone size from that table. This sample's table has entries for around 140,000 clones. About 1.7% of the sample is in the top ten clones.

For this clone: What this receptor recognizes is not known.

Per the germline V gene, SNHLY is the CDR1 and FYNNEI is the CDR2. The CDR3 covers 14 residues, taking in both the cysteine and the phenylalanine. Left in the record is the CDR3 DNA by itself, 42 bases read in frame from the first base. The V end gives up 6 bases and the J end 5 bases, leaving 9 bases in the junction not matched to a gene. The cohort comprised 670 or so healthy bone marrow donors. At the time of sampling, all cohort members were nominally healthy, though unrecorded immune exposures were likely present. The donor was CMV seronegative and was included in the group of about 400 seronegative cohort members. Every donor gave a peripheral blood sample, and the peripheral blood mononuclear cells from that sample were used for TCR beta sequencing. Genomic DNA was extracted from the blood cell samples with the Qiagen DNeasy Blood Extraction Kit.

Material: PBMCs. The sequence joins TRBV2 to TRBJ2-7; TRBD1 matches 8 bases in the middle. This sequence originates from a man aged 18-30 years in good health and CMV-seronegative. The base sequence is TGTGCCAGCAGAAGAGGACAGGGTCCCCACGAGCAGTACTTC. Its translation is CASRRGQGPHEQYF. With all but the CDR3 taken from the reference TRBV2 and TRBJ2-7 genes, the full variable domain is: EPEVTQTPSHQVTQMGQEVILRCVPISNHLYFYWYRQILGQKVEFLVSFYNNEISEKSEIFDDQFSVERPDGSNFTLKIRSTKLEDSAMYFCASRRGQGPHEQYFGPGTRLTVT.